This record looks at one T cell receptor beta chain sequence and its context. Its specific antigen is unknown. Base qualities are not provided; no much larger clone lies one nucleotide away. This sample was included in a study of response to subunit inactivated influenza vaccine (dated by TCRdb to the late 2010s). In terms of the full investigation: To follow how T cells responded to a trivalent subunit inactivated influenza vaccine, the researchers relied on deep quantitative profiling of the T cell receptor repertoire.

Libraries came from RT-PCR. Sequenced on an Illumina HiSeq 2500. TCRdb reworked the public reads: Q25 trimming with fastp, MiXCR clone assembly, productive beta chains retained. Rows matching on CDR3 protein sequence are summarized as one entry with the most common DNA and genes. This sample gives 530,000 or so distinct CDR3 sequences in total; 14% of them show up just once. In total, the top ten clones hold around 10% of the sample. The germline V gene yields SGHDN for CDR1 and FVKESK for CDR2. Relative to germline, V is 4 bases shorter and J is 2 bases shorter, with 15 bases between their ends. There are 15 amino acids in the CDR3, from cysteine to phenylalanine inclusive. Only the CDR3 region is kept as DNA, spanning 45 bases read in frame from base 1. The paper as a whole reports these results and caveats: The authors suggested that each seasonal influenza vaccination may recruit only a limited number of new T cells.

Here the sequenced sample was PBMCs from blood, taken 11 to 12 days after vaccination. The sequence links TRBV14 to TRBJ2-7; the D segment might be TRBD1 or TRBD2, since each matches 6 bases. This clonotype originated in a man in his forties or fifties who received an inactivated influenza vaccine. Donor details come from another sample of the same person, matched by shared clones. CDR3 reads: CASSPGHGGTYEQYF. The sequenced DNA: TGTGCCAGCAGCCCGGGCCACGGGGGCACCTACGAGCAGTACTTC.